This T cell receptor (beta chain) was captured by sequencing in a study of T cell responses to AZD1222 COVID-19 vaccine. Overall study context: The analysis combined second doses at about 4 or about 12 weeks. Findings of the study overall: Along spike, vaccine-associated CD4 TCRs were found throughout, with dominance at 160-218 and 743-854.

Repertoires were generated with immunoSEQ multiplex PCR, while TCRdb's copy carries only in-frame clones and drops some. The sample lists 120,000 or so clones; around 86% were seen once. For this clone: Its antigen is unidentified.

The sequence derives from an adult in good health. The input for sequencing was peripheral blood, taken on day 0 of AZD1222 vaccination.

The CDR3 region is CASSGMLGGSYNEQFF. The CDR3 DNA follows: TGCGCCAGCAGTGGGATGTTAGGGGGTTCCTACAATGAGCAGTTCTTC. The rearrangement joins TRBV10-2 to TRBJ2-1; D possibly corresponds to TRBD1 (6 bases). Germline CDR1 and CDR2: WSHSY and SAAADI. The V end lost 4 bases, the J end lost 1 base, and 14 bases lay between the germline ends. This CDR3 has 16 residues.